This TCR beta chain was captured in a study of naive and memory T cell subsets. The study's findings and limits: TCR transcript changes with activation or differentiation may affect this RNA method.

Four PCR rounds used nested alpha and beta constant region primers plus the SP2 primer. For blood and skin samples, reverse transcription used TCR alpha and beta constant primers. One entry per CDR3 protein results from TCRdb running MiXCR on the 5' RACE reads. In the table there are 45,000 to 55,000 distinct CDR3 sequences, approximately 4.5% of which are singletons. The library had UMIs added by 3' ligation of an oligonucleotide to TCR cDNA. RNA was extracted from approximately 2.4 ml of whole blood of healthy adults. Reverse transcription used DNase-treated unsorted total RNA, aiming for 1 to 1000 ng. The CDR3 has 15 amino acids. Of note for this clonotype: Antigen unknown. A much larger clone is a single base away; this may be a read error.

This chain connects TRBV12-3 or TRBV12-4 to TRBJ2-3, with 12 bases fitting TRBD2. This sequence was found in a female donor in good health. CDR3 in DNA: TGTGCCAGCAGTGAGACTAGCGGGGGCACAGTTACGCAGTATTTT. Translating it yields CASSETSGGTVTQYF.